Following are 8 T cell receptor beta chains from one sample sequenced in a study of T-cell memory formation after mild COVID-19. TCRdb passed the 5' RACE reads through MiXCR, listing each CDR3 protein once. The table shows some 120,000 distinct CDR3 sequences, with roughly 15% occurring only once. Input material: PBMCs or a T cell subset sorted from them (not recorded which). The receptors here all came from an adult woman who had mild COVID-19 (a few samples of this study predate the infection). Cell type and time point are not known.

A remark on this clonotype: Germline and junction disagree at one end, which may indicate a read error. The chain employs TRBV7-2 and TRBJ1-5, with D unclear. There are 12 residues in the CDR3. Germline V gene sequence: CDR1 SGHTA, CDR2 FQGNSA. CDR3 region: CASSLATQPKHF. The CDR3 nucleotides are TGTGCCAGCAGCTTAGCGACCCAGCCCAAGCATTTT.

This clonotype has more than one count but fewer than ten. V is TRBV4-1 and J is TRBJ2-1, with 14 bases identical to TRBD2. The J segment lost 7 bases and the V segment lost 4 bases, leaving 9 bases of the junction unmatched. Germline assignment: CDR1 MGHRA and CDR2 YSYEKL. The CDR3 is 17 amino acids. Written as DNA, the CDR3 is TGCGCCAGCAGCCGGGATTTCGGACTAGCGGGGGGAAATGAGCAGTTCTTC. Translating it yields CASSRDFGLAGGNEQFF.

This clonotype was detected only a few times. The CDR3 coding sequence is TGTGCCAGCAGTTTGGTTGCGGGGAGCTCCTACAATGAGCAGTTCTTC. Its protein product is CASSLVAGSSYNEQFF. The chain combines TRBV27 with TRBJ2-1; the D gene is possibly TRBD2 (6 bases). The CDR3 loop spans 16 amino acids. CDR1 is MNHEY, CDR2 SMNVEV, per germline (reference sequence). Trimming left V 3 bases short and J 0 bases short, with 12 bases between.

The chain links TRBV12-3 or TRBV12-4 to TRBJ1-1; D unclear. This CDR3 is 15 amino acids long. Trimming took 5 bases from V and 4 from J, leaving 17 bases between them. CDR3 protein: CASSGGSTGGTEAFF. The CDR3 nucleotides are TGTGCCAGCAGTGGCGGGTCAACCGGCGGCACTGAAGCTTTCTTT.

This rearrangement joins TRBV18 to TRBJ2-3; D unresolved. CDR1 KGHSH and CDR2 LQKENI come from the germline V gene. V lost 5 bases, J lost 4 bases, and 10 bases lay in between. This CDR3 is 13 amino acids long. The CDR3 DNA follows: TGTGCCAGCTCAAGGATAGAGGCAGATACGCAGTATTTT. The encoded protein is CASSRIEADTQYF.

This clonotype occurred a few times. The V call is TRBV18, the J call TRBJ2-1; D tentatively reads TRBD1 or TRBD2 (5 bases each). This CDR3 has 15 residues. The germline CDR1 and CDR2 sequences are KGHSH and LQKENI. V gave up 4 bases and J gave up 6 bases, with 16 bases separating them. The CDR3 sequence is CASSLGGRRVNEQFF. As DNA, the CDR3 is TGTGCCAGCTCACTTGGGGGTAGAAGAGTCAATGAGCAGTTCTTC.

This sequence joins TRBV3-1 and TRBJ2-1; D is unresolved. V lost 1 base and J lost 7, with 20 bases in between. CDR3 size: 17 residues. CDR1 is LGHDT, CDR2 YNNKEL, per germline (reference sequence). The CDR3 bases are TGTGCCAGCAGCCAAGTCACCTCAGGTCGGACCGAGAATGAGCAGTTCTTC. It codes for CASSQVTSGRTENEQFF.

This clonotype was counted between two and nine times. The chain couples TRBV9 to TRBJ2-1; 7 nucleotides agree with TRBD2. The V and J ends lost 0 bases and 0 bases, in that order; junction bases with no gene match: 6. CDR1 and CDR2 (germline): SGDLS, YYNGEE. This CDR3 region has 17 residues. CDR3 in amino acids: CASSVDGGRHSYNEQFF. In DNA form, the CDR3 reads TGTGCCAGCAGCGTAGACGGCGGGAGACACTCCTACAATGAGCAGTTCTTC.